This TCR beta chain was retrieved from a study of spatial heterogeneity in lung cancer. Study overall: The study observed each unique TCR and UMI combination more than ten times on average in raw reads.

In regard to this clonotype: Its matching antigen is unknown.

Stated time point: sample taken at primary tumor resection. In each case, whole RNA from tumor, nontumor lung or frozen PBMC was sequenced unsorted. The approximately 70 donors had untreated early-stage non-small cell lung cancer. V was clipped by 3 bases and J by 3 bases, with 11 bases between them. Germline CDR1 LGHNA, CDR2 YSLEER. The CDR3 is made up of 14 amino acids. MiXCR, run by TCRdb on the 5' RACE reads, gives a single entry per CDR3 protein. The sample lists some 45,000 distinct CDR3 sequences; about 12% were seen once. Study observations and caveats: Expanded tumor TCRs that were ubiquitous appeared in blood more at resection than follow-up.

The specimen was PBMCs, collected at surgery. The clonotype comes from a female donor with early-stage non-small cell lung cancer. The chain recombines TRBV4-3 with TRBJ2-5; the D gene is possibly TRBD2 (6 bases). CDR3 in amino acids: CASSQNSGKETQYF. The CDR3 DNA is TGCGCCAGCAGCCAGAATAGCGGTAAAGAGACCCAGTACTTC.